There are a few counts of the clone carrying this T cell receptor (beta chain). This specimen belongs to a study of cytomegalovirus exposure and HLA in healthy donors. Primers included in the PCR were 60 Vbeta and 13 Jbeta primers. The assay was immunoSEQ multiplex PCR, and TCRdb's table has in-frame clones only and misses some. The data contain 130,000 or so clones, approximately 79% of them singletons. V was shortened by 6 bases and J by 6 bases, with 11 bases between the two germline ends. Germline CDR1 reads MNHEY; CDR2 reads SMNVEV (reference sequence). The CDR3 spans 12 residues. The material sequenced was PBMCs. The chain combines TRBV27 with TRBJ1-2; D not certain. The sequence came from a man in his fifties or sixties in good health and CMV-seropositive. The CDR3 reads CASRSPTNGYTF. In DNA form, the CDR3 reads TGTGCCAGCAGATCTCCTACTAATGGCTACACCTTC.